This T cell receptor beta chain emerged from a study of shared clonotypes between healthy human individuals. Study-level results: An anticipated effect of sequencing depth on clonotype sharing among donors was recognized. Depth was large, yet rarefaction showed that sorted-subset sequencing was incomplete.

The naive CD8 population came from CD45RO-negative cells selected for CCR7, without terminally differentiated effector memory CD45RA+ cells. Donors comprised healthy HIV-negative adults lacking recent acute infections or vaccinations. Sequencing was performed with immunoSEQ multiplex PCR; in TCRdb, only in-frame clones are kept and a portion is missing. The data contain 2 million or so clones, about 95% of them singletons. The sample holds a few counts of this clone. Its specificity is unknown. The ends were cut back, 0 bases at V and 5 bases at J, with 8 bases in the middle. This CDR3 is 15 amino acids long. Per germline, CDR1 SGHAT and CDR2 FQNNGV.

The sample comprised naive CD8+ T cells sorted from blood. This TCR derives from a man younger than 35 in good health. V is TRBV11-2 and J is TRBJ1-6; possible D gene TRBD1, 5 bases. CDR3 in amino acids: CASSLDRVDNSPLHF. CDR3 sequence (DNA): TGTGCCAGCAGCTTAGACAGGGTAGATAATTCACCCCTCCACTTT.